These 26 T cell receptor beta chains share one sample of origin, sequenced in a study of blood T cells in healthy people across ages. The authors ran a second PCR of 7 to 11 cycles using a sample-barcoded 5' primer and a J-beta primer mix. TCRdb re-called the 5' RACE reads with MiXCR, one entry per CDR3 protein. Here the sample spans 700,000 or so distinct CDR3 sequences, approximately 21% being singletons. The sample taken for sequencing was blood. Every receptor here comes from a man between 65 and 85 years old in good health.

The chain joins TRBV15 to TRBJ2-1, with unresolved D. V was clipped by 5 bases and J by 4 bases, with 12 bases between them. The CDR3 is made up of 14 amino acids. Germline-derived CDR1 and CDR2 are LNHNV and YYDKDF (reference sequence). CDR3 region: CATSGMGGYNEQFF. For the CDR3, the DNA is TGTGCCACCAGCGGAATGGGCGGATACAATGAGCAGTTCTTC. The entire variable domain, with the rest obtained from reference TRBV15 and TRBJ2-1, is as follows: DAMVIQNPRYQVTQFGKPVTLSCSQTLNHNVMYWYQQKSSQAPKLLFHYYDKDFNNEADTPDNFQSRRPNTSFCFLDIRSPGLGDTAMYLCATSGMGGYNEQFFGPGTRLTVL.

This clonotype came up a few times. This chain joins TRBV20-1 and TRBJ1-4, with D unresolved. This CDR3 is 16 amino acids long. Germline CDR1 and CDR2: DFQATT and SNEGSKA (reference sequence). Trimming shortened V by 2 bases and J by 0 bases, and 13 bases separated the two germline ends. The CDR3 nucleotides read TGCAGTGCTAGACCCATTAGGGTTGCAACTAATGAAAAACTGTTTTTT. Protein product: CSARPIRVATNEKLFF.

The table lists this clonotype with a few counts. The V call is TRBV7-2, the J call TRBJ2-7, with D perhaps matching TRBD1 (7 bases). Trimming stripped 0 bases from V and 3 bases from J, with 12 bases between. Germline V gene data show CDR1 as SGHTA and CDR2 as FQGNSA. CDR3 size: 15 residues. CDR3 amino acids: CASSLAAGQFYEQYF. In DNA, the CDR3 is TGTGCCAGCAGCTTAGCGGCGGGACAGTTCTACGAGCAGTACTTC.

CDR3 loop: CASRAEVGPGELFF. The CDR3 bases are TGTGCCAGCAGGGCCGAGGTGGGACCCGGGGAGCTGTTTTTT. The V gene is TRBV7-2, the J gene TRBJ2-2, with D tentatively TRBD1 or TRBD2 (5 bases each). Germline CDR1 and CDR2: SGHTA and FQGNSA. V gave up 6 bases and J gave up 6 bases, with 14 bases separating them. CDR3 length: 14 amino acids. Filled out from reference TRBV7-2 and TRBJ2-2, the complete variable domain reads GAGVSQSPSNKVTEKGKDVELRCDPISGHTALYWYRQSLGQGLEFLIYFQGNSAPDKSGLPSDRFSAERTGGSVSTLTIQRTQQEDSAVYLCASRAEVGPGELFFGEGSRLTVL.

This chain connects TRBV12-3 or TRBV12-4 to TRBJ2-7; TRBD2 might be the D (5 bases). Between the trimmed V and J ends, which lost 6 bases and 6 bases, there was a span of 12 bases. CDR3 length equals 12 residues. The CDR3 loop is CASSEGISEQYF. CDR3 DNA sequence: TGTGCCAGCAGCGAGGGAATCTCCGAGCAGTACTTC.

This clonotype showed up just a few times. The V gene is TRBV3-1, the J gene TRBJ1-1; D gene unclear. Trimming removed 4 bases at V and 6 bases at J, with 15 bases between. CDR1 LGHDT and CDR2 YNNKEL come from the germline V gene (reference sequence). This CDR3 has 14 residues. CDR3 sequence reads: CASSRTVRVPEAFF. The CDR3 region has the DNA TGTGCCAGCAGCCGGACGGTACGGGTCCCTGAAGCTTTCTTT.

This chain uses TRBV6-2 or TRBV6-3 with TRBJ1-1; no definite D call. Per the germline V gene, CDR1 is MNHEY and CDR2 is SVGEGT. Trimming left V 6 bases short and J 6 bases short, with 11 bases between. This CDR3 contains 12 residues. This CDR3 reads CASRQITAEAFF. CDR3 nucleotides: TGTGCCAGCAGACAGATTACCGCTGAAGCTTTCTTT.

Here the CDR3 reads CSAERGKYQETQYF. The CDR3 DNA reads TGCAGTGCTGAGCGGGGGAAGTACCAAGAGACCCAGTACTTC. V and J are TRBV20-1 and TRBJ2-5, with TRBD2 matching 8 bases. The trim removed 5 bases at V and 0 bases at J, leaving 5 bases unmatched. The CDR3 is made up of 14 amino acids. Germline CDR1 DFQATT, CDR2 SNEGSKA (reference sequence).

This clonotype was detected a few times. This rearrangement joins TRBV21-1 to TRBJ1-1; the table's D call TRBD1 went unverified against the DNA. TRBV21-1 is given as a pseudogene. This CDR3 has 15 residues. CDR3 DNA: TGTGCCAGCACCCCTAGGGAGACAGGGGGCACTGAAGCTTTCTTT. Translated, it gives CASTPRETGGTEAFF.

The table lists this clonotype with a few counts. The V and J genes are TRBV2 and TRBJ1-4; 8 nucleotides agree with TRBD1. Germline CDR1 reads SNHLY; CDR2 reads FYNNEI. J was trimmed by 5 bases and V by 6 bases; bases with no gene match: 2. CDR3 length equals 13 residues. This chain's CDR3 is CASRRQGNEKLFF. The CDR3 DNA is TGTGCCAGCAGAAGACAGGGGAATGAAAAACTGTTTTTT.

This clonotype has a handful of counts. The CDR3 is CASSQDLGLAASGANVLTF. In DNA form, the CDR3 reads TGCGCCAGCAGCCAAGATTTGGGACTAGCGGCCTCTGGGGCCAACGTCCTGACTTTC. This chain uses TRBV4-3 with TRBJ2-6; 11 positions match TRBD2. The germline V gene encodes CDR1 LGHNA and CDR2 YSLEER. Trimming took 0 bases from V and 0 from J; bases not matched to a gene: 4. This CDR3 contains 19 residues.

In regard to this clonotype: A read error may account for a junction end that differs from germline. This rearrangement joins TRBV18 to TRBJ2-7, with 8 bases that match TRBD1. This CDR3 contains 14 residues. The germline gives CDR1 KGHSH, CDR2 LQKENI. The CDR3 loop is CASSPTGEVHEQHF. In nucleotides, the CDR3 is TGTGCCAGCTCACCGACAGGGGAGGTTCACGAGCAGCACTTC.

This chain connects TRBV9 to TRBJ1-1; no clear D gene. Germline loops: CDR1 SGDLS, CDR2 YYNGEE. V was clipped by 3 bases and J by 0 bases, with 12 bases between them. The CDR3 has 15 residues. This chain's CDR3 is CASSAFRVLNTEAFF. As DNA, the CDR3 is TGTGCCAGCAGCGCATTCCGGGTTTTGAACACTGAAGCTTTCTTT.

Only a few counts were recorded for this clonotype. Since no conserved phenylalanine or tryptophan closes the CDR3, a read error is the likely cause. The chain couples TRBV12-3 or TRBV12-4 to TRBJ1-2; the D is unclear. The V end lost 6 bases, the J end lost 8 bases, and 10 bases lay between the germline ends. This CDR3 spans 11 amino acids. CDR3 loop: CASSLNGGYTL. The CDR3 coding sequence is TGTGCCAGCAGCCTAAATGGGGGCTACACCCTC.

V is TRBV6-1 and J is TRBJ1-1; no clear D gene. The CDR3 is 16 amino acids. Between the trimmed V and J ends, which lost 3 bases and 3 bases, there was a span of 17 bases. Germline V lookup: CDR1 MNHNS, CDR2 SASEGT. In DNA form, the CDR3 reads TGTGCCAGCAGTGAGAGGTTGGACGGGTACTACACTGAAGCTTTCTTT. Protein product: CASSERLDGYYTEAFF.

This clonotype has a handful of counts. The chain is built from TRBV20-1 and TRBJ2-1; 8 bases are shared with TRBD1. Per the germline V gene, CDR1 is DFQATT and CDR2 is SNEGSKA (reference sequence). The CDR3 totals 12 residues. The V gene end was trimmed by 3 bases and the J gene end by 15 bases; junction bases not matched to a gene: 10. This CDR3 reads CSARDRAMGAFF. CDR3 coding DNA: TGCAGTGCTAGGGACAGGGCTATGGGGGCGTTCTTC.

The chain is built from TRBV24-1 and TRBJ2-5; 7 bases agree with TRBD2. Matching the DNA end better, TRBJ2-1 makes the J call doubtful. Germline V CDR1 and CDR2: KGHDR, SFDVKD. The CDR3 consists of 16 residues. CDR3 sequence (DNA): TGTGCCACCAGTGAGTCCGGCCGGGAGGCCTACAATGAGCAGTTCTTC. Residues: CATSESGREAYNEQFF.

This clonotype has more than one count but fewer than ten. This chain links TRBV29-1 with TRBJ1-1; D remains ambiguous. Germline CDR1 SQVTM, CDR2 ANQGSEA. Trimming cost V 2 bases and J 7 bases, with 11 bases left between them. The length of the CDR3 is 12 residues. Here the CDR3 DNA reads TGCAGCGTTGAACAGAGCAGAGTTGAAGCTTTCTTT. Its translation: CSVEQSRVEAFF.

The V gene is TRBV7-2, the J gene TRBJ1-5; TRBD1 aligns across 9 bases. The CDR3 spans 20 residues. CDR1 and CDR2 from the germline V gene are SGHTA and FQGNSA. Trimming cost V 2 bases and J 2 bases; bases outside gene matches: 16. The CDR3 loop reads CASSLFGDREINGGNQPQHF. CDR3 nucleotides: TGTGCCAGCAGCTTATTCGGGGACAGGGAGATTAACGGCGGCAATCAGCCCCAGCATTTT.

This clonotype was picked up a small number of times. The chain uses TRBV6-1 and TRBJ2-1; D may be TRBD1 (6 bases). There are 15 residues in the CDR3. V gave up 7 bases and J gave up 4 bases, with 17 bases separating them. Germline lookup yields CDR1 MNHNS and CDR2 SASEGT. In DNA form, the CDR3 reads TGTGCCAGCATGGTGGACAGATGGGGATACAATGAGCAGTTCTTC. Translation: CASMVDRWGYNEQFF.

This chain links TRBV9 with TRBJ2-1, with TRBD2 identical over 12 bases. CDR3 length: 17 residues. CDR1 is SGDLS and CDR2 is YYNGEE in the germline V gene. J lost 7 bases, V lost 0 bases, and 8 bases had no gene match. CDR3 residues: CASSVGGSLAGGNEQFF. As DNA, the CDR3 is TGTGCCAGCAGCGTAGGAGGGTCGCTAGCGGGAGGGAATGAGCAGTTCTTC.

This chain links TRBV2 with TRBJ2-1; 9 bases are shared with TRBD2. Germline assignment: CDR1 SNHLY and CDR2 FYNNEI. The CDR3 spans 17 residues. V dropped 4 bases and J dropped 2; count of bases not matched to a gene: 9. The CDR3: CASSVRQLAGPYNEQFF. The CDR3 DNA sequence: TGTGCCAGCAGTGTAAGACAACTAGCGGGCCCCTACAATGAGCAGTTCTTC.

This clonotype was seen a single time. The J gene is TRBJ2-3, the V gene TRBV27, with 9 bases matching TRBD1. CDR3 length: 17 residues. J gave up 2 bases and V 0 bases, and 6 bases lay outside the gene matches. CDR1 and CDR2 from the germline V gene are MNHEY and SMNVEV (reference sequence). CDR3 bases: TGTGCCAGCAGTTTATCGTGGGACAGGGAAAACACAGATACGCAGTATTTT. This translates into CASSLSWDRENTDTQYF.

A few counts support this clonotype. The chain is built from TRBV5-1 and TRBJ1-4; TRBD1 is a possible D gene (6 bases). Trimming shortened V by 0 bases and J by 8 bases, and 14 bases separated the two germline ends. Per the germline V gene, CDR1 is SGHRS and CDR2 is YFSETQ. The CDR3 contains 15 residues. The CDR3 protein is CASSLGLAGTEKLFF. The CDR3 nucleotides are TGCGCCAGCAGCTTGGGCCTGGCAGGGACAGAAAAACTGTTTTTT.

The sample holds a few counts of this clonotype. The chain couples TRBV5-1 to TRBJ2-6; TRBD1 aligns across 7 bases. With V trimmed by 0 bases and J by 0 bases, 3 bases remained unmatched. This CDR3 is built from 17 residues. CDR1 and CDR2 from the germline V gene are SGHRS and YFSETQ. CDR3 DNA sequence: TGCGCCAGCAGCTTGGGGGGACAGAGCTCTGGGGCCAACGTCCTGACTTTC. Translation: CASSLGGQSSGANVLTF.

This clonotype has only a few counts. This chain links TRBV20-1 with TRBJ1-1, with D possibly TRBD1 on 5 matching bases. The CDR3 extends over 14 amino acids. Trimming left V 5 bases short and J 1 base short, with 14 bases between. CDR1 and CDR2 (germline): DFQATT, SNEGSKA (reference sequence). The CDR3 reads CSALPGLGNTEAFF. CDR3 bases: TGCAGTGCTCTACCGGGGCTCGGGAACACTGAAGCTTTCTTT.